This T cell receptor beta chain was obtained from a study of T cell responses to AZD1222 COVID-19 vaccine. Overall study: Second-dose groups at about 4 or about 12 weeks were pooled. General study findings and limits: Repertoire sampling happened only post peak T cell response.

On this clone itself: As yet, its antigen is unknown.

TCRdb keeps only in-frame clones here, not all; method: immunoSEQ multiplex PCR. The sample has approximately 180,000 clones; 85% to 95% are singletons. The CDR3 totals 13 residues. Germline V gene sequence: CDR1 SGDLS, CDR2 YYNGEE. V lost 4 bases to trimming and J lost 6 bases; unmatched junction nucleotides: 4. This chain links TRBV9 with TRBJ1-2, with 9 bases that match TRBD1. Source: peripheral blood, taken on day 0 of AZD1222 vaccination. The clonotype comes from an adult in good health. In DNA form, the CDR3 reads TGTGCCAGCAGCACGGGACAGGGCCATGGCTACACCTTC. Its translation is CASSTGQGHGYTF.